The 27 T cell receptor beta chains in this list originate from one sample, sequenced in a study of OX40 agonist ivuxolimab in advanced cancers. Measured with immunoSEQ multiplex PCR; TCRdb has only the in-frame clones, and not every one. The sample gives roughly 79,000 clones, under 85% of which show up once; about 0.51% is in the top ten. The sequences come from CD4+ or CD8+ T cells sorted from blood, collected in a trial of the OX40 agonist ivuxolimab. These receptors came from an adult with an advanced solid tumor such as melanoma, head and neck, liver or kidney cancer.

The J gene is TRBJ2-7, the V gene TRBV14, with TRBD2 identical over 15 bases. Germline V CDR1 and CDR2: SGHDN, FVKESK. Trimming at V came to 4 bases and at J to 3 bases, leaving 7 bases not matched to a gene. This CDR3 comprises 17 residues. CDR3 nucleotides: TGTGCCAGCAGCCCCGGGACTAGCGGGAGGTTGGACTACGAGCAGTACTTC. This codes for CASSPGTSGRLDYEQYF.

The chain recombines TRBV11-1 with TRBJ2-2; D is possibly TRBD1 or TRBD2 (5 bases each). The V and J ends lost 2 bases and 3 bases respectively, with 16 bases between them. The CDR3 length is 17 residues. CDR1 is SGHAT, CDR2 FQDESV, per germline (reference sequence). The CDR3 protein is CASSLIGTLTYTGELFF. The CDR3, as DNA: TGTGCCAGCAGCTTAATAGGGACCCTGACCTACACCGGGGAGCTGTTTTTT.

The chain uses TRBV7-2 and TRBJ2-5; D may correspond to TRBD1 or TRBD2 (5 bases each). The V gene lost 1 base and the J gene lost 5 bases, with 11 bases spanning the gap. This CDR3 region has 14 residues. Germline lookup yields CDR1 SGHTA and CDR2 FQGNSA. For the CDR3, the DNA is TGTGCCAGCAGCTTAGGAGGGGTCCGGGAGACCCAGTACTTC. This gives the protein CASSLGGVRETQYF.

V is TRBV10-1 and J is TRBJ2-1; 8 nucleotides agree with TRBD2. The germline gives CDR1 WNHNN, CDR2 SYGVQD (reference sequence). V shed 5 bases, J shed 0 bases, and the junction held 6 bases outside the gene matches. The CDR3 totals 16 residues. The CDR3 DNA sequence: TGCGCCAGCAGTACAGAAAGCGGGAGCTCCTACAATGAGCAGTTCTTC. Amino acids: CASSTESGSSYNEQFF.

This clone occurred a few times. The chain is built from TRBV18 and TRBJ2-3; D is undetermined. The V and J ends lost 3 bases and 2 bases respectively, with 12 bases between them. The V gene's germline CDR1 is KGHSH and CDR2 LQKENI. The CDR3 runs 15 residues. In DNA form, the CDR3 reads TGTGCCAGCTCACCTAATCAGGCTAACACAGATACGCAGTATTTT. Translation: CASSPNQANTDTQYF.

This chain connects TRBV28 to TRBJ2-5, with D possibly matching TRBD1 (5 bases). Germline V lookup: CDR1 MDHEN, CDR2 SYDVKM. This CDR3 has 13 amino acids. Trimming pared 4 bases from V and 0 bases from J, leaving 6 bases between. CDR3 residues: CASSSGYQETQYF. The CDR3 nucleotides are TGTGCCAGCAGTTCAGGGTACCAAGAGACCCAGTACTTC.

The gene calls are TRBV5-4 and TRBJ2-6, with D perhaps TRBD1 (5 bases). CDR1 and CDR2 from the germline V gene are SGHNT and YYREEE (reference sequence). CDR3 length: 15 residues. V gave up 4 bases and J gave up 1 base, with 9 bases separating them. CDR3 amino acids: CASSVRVSGANVLTF. In DNA, the CDR3 is TGTGCCAGCAGCGTCAGGGTATCTGGGGCCAACGTCCTGACTTTC.

V and J are TRBV30 and TRBJ1-4; TRBD1 matches 8 bases. In germline, CDR1 is GTSNPN, CDR2 SVGIG (reference sequence). The CDR3 covers 14 residues. Trimming took 7 bases from V and 3 from J; bases not matched to a gene: 7. In DNA form, the CDR3 reads TGTGCCTTAGGACAGGGAGGCGCTAATGAAAAACTGTTTTTT. The encoded protein is CALGQGGANEKLFF.

This rearrangement joins TRBV2 to TRBJ2-7, with 10 nucleotides matching TRBD2. The CDR3 runs to 16 residues. V gave up 8 bases and J gave up 2 bases; unmatched junction bases: 12. The germline gives CDR1 SNHLY, CDR2 FYNNEI. The CDR3 protein is CASGSDLAGEPYEQYF. The CDR3 region has the DNA TGTGCCAGCGGATCAGATCTAGCGGGGGAACCCTACGAGCAGTACTTC.

This rearrangement joins TRBV7-9 to TRBJ1-1, with 8 positions matching TRBD1. CDR1 SEHNR and CDR2 FQNEAQ come from the germline V gene (reference sequence). The CDR3 contains 17 residues. Trimming at V came to 3 bases and at J to 1 base, leaving 10 bases not matched to a gene. CDR3 loop: CASSLGAGGAGNTEAFF. The CDR3, as DNA: TGTGCCAGCAGCTTGGGCGCAGGGGGCGCGGGGAACACTGAAGCTTTCTTT.

The V and J genes are TRBV7-2 and TRBJ2-1; 8 bases line up with TRBD1. V was pared by 5 bases and J by 0 bases, with 3 bases of the junction left unmatched. The CDR3 consists of 15 residues. The germline V gene encodes CDR1 SGHTA and CDR2 FQGNSA. The CDR3 nucleotides are TGTGCCAGCAGCGTCGGGACAGGCTCCTACAATGAGCAGTTCTTC. As protein: CASSVGTGSYNEQFF.

The J gene is TRBJ2-7, the V gene TRBV6-6; 8 bases match TRBD1. The CDR3 consists of 13 residues. V gave up 4 bases and J gave up 6 bases; unmatched junction bases: 5. Germline V gives CDR1 MNHNY, CDR2 SVGAGI (reference sequence). The chain's CDR3 is CASSLPGQAEQYF. CDR3 DNA: TGTGCCAGCAGTTTGCCGGGACAGGCCGAGCAGTACTTC.

The rearrangement uses TRBV5-1 and TRBJ2-1; 9 bases match TRBD2. CDR1 is SGHRS and CDR2 is YFSETQ in the germline V gene. V shed 0 bases, J shed 4 bases, and the junction held 5 bases outside the gene matches. This CDR3 spans 16 amino acids. The CDR3 DNA is TGCGCCAGCAGCTTGGCCAAGACTAGCGGATACAATGAGCAGTTCTTC. Its translation: CASSLAKTSGYNEQFF.

V gene TRBV7-9 combines with J gene TRBJ2-1; D gene uncertain. Per the germline V gene, CDR1 is SEHNR and CDR2 is FQNEAQ (reference sequence). The CDR3 contains 12 residues. V lost 6 bases and J lost 10, with 13 bases in between. CDR3 sequence: CASSVESAEQFF. The CDR3 DNA sequence: TGTGCCAGCAGTGTCGAGTCCGCCGAGCAGTTCTTC.

The chain couples TRBV9 to TRBJ2-1; 8 nucleotides agree with TRBD2. V trimming: 3 bases; J trimming: 8 bases; junction bases outside the gene matches: 10. The CDR3 spans 15 residues. Per germline, CDR1 SGDLS and CDR2 YYNGEE. DNA for the CDR3: TGTGCCAGCAGCGCTGGACTAGCAGTCGTCTATGAGCAGTTCTTC. Protein product: CASSAGLAVVYEQFF. The whole variable domain, remainder taken from reference TRBV9 and TRBJ2-1, is DSGVTQTPKHLITATGQRVTLRCSPRSGDLSVYWYQQSLDQGLQFLIQYYNGEERAKGNILERFSAQQFPDLHSELNLSSLELGDSALYFCASSAGLAVVYEQFFGPGTRLTVL.

On this clone: Other DNA sequences of this sample code for an identical CDR3. This chain joins TRBV7-2 and TRBJ2-7, with a weak D call TRBD2 (5 bases). The germline CDR1 and CDR2 sequences are SGHTA and FQGNSA. The CDR3 is 13 residues long. V lost 6 bases, J lost 4 bases, and 13 bases lay in between. CDR3 loop: CASSLGRDYEQYF. For the CDR3, the DNA is TGTGCCAGCAGTCTCGGACGGGATTACGAGCAGTACTTC. Filled out from reference TRBV7-2 and TRBJ2-7, the complete variable domain reads GAGVSQSPSNKVTEKGKDVELRCDPISGHTALYWYRQSLGQGLEFLIYFQGNSAPDKSGLPSDRFSAERTGGSVSTLTIQRTQQEDSAVYLCASSLGRDYEQYFGPGTRLTVT.

This rearrangement joins TRBV11-3 to TRBJ1-3, with D uncertain. Per the germline V gene, CDR1 is SGHNT and CDR2 is YENEEA. This CDR3 comprises 16 residues. The V end was cut by 0 bases, the J end by 4 bases, with 13 bases between. CDR3 in amino acids: CASSLDGPGPGNTIYF. The CDR3 DNA reads as TGTGCCAGCAGCTTAGATGGACCAGGTCCGGGAAACACCATATATTTT.

The chain employs TRBV7-8 and TRBJ1-1; D ambiguous. This CDR3 spans 15 amino acids. CDR1 is SGHVS and CDR2 is FQNEAQ in the germline V gene. Trimming stripped 6 bases from V and 0 bases from J, with 14 bases between. The CDR3 loop is CASSSPHGLNTEAFF. For the CDR3, the DNA is TGTGCCAGCAGTTCCCCCCATGGGTTGAACACTGAAGCTTTCTTT.

The gene calls are TRBV5-1 and TRBJ2-7, with 7 bases fitting TRBD1. Trimming took 0 bases from V and 4 from J; bases not matched to a gene: 4. CDR1 is SGHRS, CDR2 YFSETQ, per germline. The CDR3 consists of 14 residues. The CDR3 loop reads CASSLAGQEYEQYF. The CDR3 nucleotides are TGCGCCAGCAGCTTGGCTGGACAGGAATACGAGCAGTACTTC.

The chain carries TRBV2 and TRBJ2-7; TRBD2 agrees at 11 bases. Losses at the gene ends were 10 bases for V and 0 bases for J; bases not matched to a gene: 5. The CDR3 is made up of 14 amino acids. Per germline, CDR1 SNHLY and CDR2 FYNNEI. CDR3 protein: CAKPGLAASYEQYF. CDR3 in DNA: TGTGCCAAACCGGGACTAGCGGCCTCCTACGAGCAGTACTTC. Full variable domain (missing parts from reference TRBV2 and TRBJ2-7): EPEVTQTPSHQVTQMGQEVILRCVPISNHLYFYWYRQILGQKVEFLVSFYNNEISEKSEIFDDQFSVERPDGSNFTLKIRSTKLEDSAMYFCAKPGLAASYEQYFGPGTRLTVT.

The chain is built from TRBV30 and TRBJ2-3; 8 bases align to TRBD1. Per the germline V gene, CDR1 is GTSNPN and CDR2 is SVGIG (reference sequence). The CDR3 is 13 residues long. With 5 bases clipped from V and 1 base from J, the junction kept 2 bases outside the gene matches. The DNA of the CDR3 is TGTGCCTGGGACAGGGGTCGCACAGATACGCAGTATTTT. It encodes CAWDRGRTDTQYF. The whole variable domain, filled in from reference TRBV30 and TRBJ2-3, reads SQTIHQWPATLVQPVGSPLSLECTVEGTSNPNLYWYRQAAGRGLQLLFYSVGIGQISSEVPQNLSASRPQDRQFILSSKKLLLSDSGFYLCAWDRGRTDTQYFGPGTRLTVL.

This chain links TRBV9 with TRBJ2-5; 14 bases agree with TRBD2. The CDR3 is 17 residues long. Germline trimming cut 0 bases from V and 3 bases from J; bases unmatched to any gene: 4. Per germline, CDR1 SGDLS and CDR2 YYNGEE. The CDR3 loop is CASSVGAGLAGEETQYF. For the CDR3, the DNA is TGTGCCAGCAGCGTAGGGGCGGGACTAGCGGGAGAAGAGACCCAGTACTTC.

The chain uses TRBV6-5 and TRBJ2-7, with 7 bases fitting TRBD1. The germline CDR1 and CDR2 sequences are MNHEY and SVGAGI. This CDR3 comprises 14 residues. J was trimmed by 4 bases and V by 6 bases; bases with no gene match: 9. The CDR3 DNA follows: TGTGCCAGCAGCAGACAGGGTCCACTATACGAGCAGTACTTC. Protein product: CASSRQGPLYEQYF.

Here the CDR3 reads CACHDGGDTGELFF. CDR3 nucleotides: TGTGCCTGTCACGACGGGGGGGACACCGGGGAGCTGTTTTTT. This rearrangement joins TRBV30 to TRBJ2-2; 8 bases fit TRBD2. The CDR3 consists of 14 residues. Germline loops: CDR1 GTSNPN, CDR2 SVGIG (reference sequence). After removal of 6 bases from V and 3 bases from J, the junction contained 6 bases not matched to a gene.

J is TRBJ1-3 and V is TRBV30, with 8 positions matching TRBD1. The J segment lost 2 bases and the V segment lost 2 bases, leaving 5 bases of the junction unmatched. Per the germline V gene, CDR1 is GTSNPN and CDR2 is SVGIG (reference sequence). CDR3 length: 15 amino acids. CDR3 sequence (DNA): TGTGCCTGGAGTATCGTGACAGGGGCTGGAAACACCATATATTTT. Residues: CAWSIVTGAGNTIYF.

This chain links TRBV18 with TRBJ2-7; no clear D. CDR3 length: 15 residues. The V and J ends lost 0 bases and 2 bases respectively, with 11 bases between them. Germline values: CDR1 KGHSH, CDR2 LQKENI. Here the CDR3 DNA reads TGTGCCAGCTCACCACCACGACGGGCCCCCTACGAGCAGTACTTC. Translation gives CASSPPRRAPYEQYF.

The chain carries TRBV5-1 and TRBJ1-1; D remains unclear. The germline V gene encodes CDR1 SGHRS and CDR2 YFSETQ. With 7 bases removed from V and 1 base from J, the gap between germline ends came to 8 bases. This CDR3 has 12 residues. CDR3 sequence (DNA): TGCGCCAGCTTCCGCGAGAACACTGAAGCTTTCTTT. This gives the protein CASFRENTEAFF.